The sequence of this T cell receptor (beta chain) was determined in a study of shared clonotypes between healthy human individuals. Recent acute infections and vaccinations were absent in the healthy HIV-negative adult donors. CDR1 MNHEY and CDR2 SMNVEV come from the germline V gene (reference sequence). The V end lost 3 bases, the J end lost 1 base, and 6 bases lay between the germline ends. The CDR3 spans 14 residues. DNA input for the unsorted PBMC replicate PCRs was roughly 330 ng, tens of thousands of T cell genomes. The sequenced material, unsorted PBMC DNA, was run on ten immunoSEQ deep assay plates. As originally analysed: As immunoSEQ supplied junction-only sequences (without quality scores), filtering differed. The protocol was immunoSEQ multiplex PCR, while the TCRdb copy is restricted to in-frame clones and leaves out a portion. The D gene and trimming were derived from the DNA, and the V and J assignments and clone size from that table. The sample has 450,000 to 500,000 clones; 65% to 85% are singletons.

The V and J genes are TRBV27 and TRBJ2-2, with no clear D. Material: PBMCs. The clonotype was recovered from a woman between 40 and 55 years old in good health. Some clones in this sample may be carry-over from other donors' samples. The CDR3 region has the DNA TGTGCCAGCAGTTTTCAGTTGAACACCGGGGAGCTGTTTTTT. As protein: CASSFQLNTGELFF.